This TCR beta chain emerged from a study of cytomegalovirus exposure and HLA in healthy donors. For this clone: No antigen is known for it.

Broader study findings: The authors enumerated around 150 TCR beta chains as linked to cytomegalovirus. Rare TCR sequences predominated, though certain public TCRs were found in many donors. In a later analysis, CMV-associated beta chains were mostly HLA-associated, it appeared.

This PCR relied on a set of 60 Vbeta primers and 13 Jbeta primers. The table came from immunoSEQ multiplex PCR; TCRdb's copy has only in-frame clones and leaves some out. The sample holds 100,000 to 150,000 clones, 82% seen once. The CDR3 has 14 amino acids. From germline, CDR1 is KGHSH and CDR2 LQKENI. V lost 6 bases to trimming and J lost 5 bases; unmatched junction nucleotides: 9. The sequenced material came from PBMCs. The sequence came from a woman between 18 and 30 years old in good health and CMV-seronegative. This chain uses TRBV18 with TRBJ2-7; 8 nucleotides match TRBD1. The CDR3 sequence: CASSPTRGQNEQYF. CDR3 in DNA: TGTGCCAGCTCGCCGACCAGGGGGCAAAACGAGCAGTACTTC.